These 18 T cell receptor beta chains came from one sample sequenced in a study of T cell responses to AZD1222 COVID-19 vaccine. The repertoire was sequenced with immunoSEQ multiplex PCR; TCRdb's copy has only in-frame clones and lacks some. The sample comprises about 150,000 clones, 91% of which are singletons, and 6.5% to 8% rests with the top ten. Specimen: peripheral blood, collected 28 days after the second dose of the MenACWY control vaccine. These receptors were taken from an adult who received the MenACWY meningococcal vaccine as a control.

DNA of the CDR3: TGCGCCAGCAGCCAAGTCAGGGGAGGCTCTGGGGCCAACGTCCTGACTTTC. Its translation is CASSQVRGGSGANVLTF. V is TRBV4-3 and J is TRBJ2-6; perhaps D is TRBD1 or TRBD2 (6 bases each). Germline V lookup: CDR1 LGHNA, CDR2 YSLEER. Trimming took 1 base from V and 0 from J, leaving 10 bases between them. This CDR3 comprises 17 residues.

The rearrangement joins TRBV29-1 to TRBJ2-7; D is tentatively TRBD1 or TRBD2 (5 bases each). Trimming removed 4 bases from V and 2 bases from J, with 15 bases in between. In germline, CDR1 is SQVTM, CDR2 ANQGSEA. This CDR3 comprises 14 residues. CDR3 in DNA: TGCAGCGTTGGACAGACAACTAGAACCTACGAGCAGTACTTC. It codes for CSVGQTTRTYEQYF.

The V gene is TRBV18, the J gene TRBJ2-3; 9 bases are shared with TRBD1. The junction had 6 bases not matched to a gene; V was cut back by 2 bases and J by 3 bases. Looked up from germline, CDR1 is KGHSH and CDR2 is LQKENI. The CDR3 is 16 amino acids. This CDR3 is CASSPGPGTGTDTQYF. CDR3 in DNA: TGTGCCAGCTCACCAGGACCCGGGACAGGGACAGATACGCAGTATTTT.

This clone was seen a single time. The V call is TRBV5-6, the J call TRBJ1-1; a possible D gene is TRBD1 (5 bases). This CDR3 comprises 15 residues. V lost 1 base and J lost 4, with 14 bases in between. Germline V gives CDR1 SGHDT, CDR2 YYEEEE. In nucleotides, the CDR3 is TGTGCCAGCAGCTTGCGAGGGGCGGGTGGCACTGAAGCTTTCTTT. This gives the protein CASSLRGAGGTEAFF.

The chain recombines TRBV7-9 with TRBJ2-1, with 9 bases aligning to TRBD1. CDR1 is SEHNR, CDR2 FQNEAQ, per germline (reference sequence). Trimming cost V 4 bases and J 8 bases; bases outside gene matches: 6. The CDR3 is 14 amino acids. The CDR3 DNA follows: TGTGCCAGCAGCTCACAGGGGGCGCGGGATGAGCAGTTCTTC. It yields the protein CASSSQGARDEQFF.

V usage is TRBV6-5 and J usage is TRBJ2-2; TRBD2 is a possible D gene (5 bases). Germline assignment: CDR1 MNHEY and CDR2 SVGAGI. Trimming removed 2 bases from V and 2 bases from J, with 12 bases in between. The CDR3 contains 16 residues. This CDR3 reads CASSYPRTSNTGELFF. CDR3 bases: TGTGCCAGCAGTTACCCTAGGACTTCAAACACCGGGGAGCTGTTTTTT.

The chain combines TRBV6-5 with TRBJ2-5; D is ambiguous. Germline V lookup: CDR1 MNHEY, CDR2 SVGAGI. Trimming left V 4 bases short and J 5 bases short, with 11 bases between. The CDR3 is 13 amino acids. DNA for the CDR3: TGTGCCAGCAGTTTTGGCGAGTTCGAGACCCAGTACTTC. The encoded protein is CASSFGEFETQYF.

This clone was detected only a few times. V is TRBV11-3 and J is TRBJ2-2; 16 bases match TRBD2. Germline values: CDR1 SGHNT, CDR2 YENEEA. V lost 5 bases to trimming and J lost 4 bases; unmatched junction nucleotides: 4. This CDR3 region has 17 residues. CDR3 residues: CASSRGLAGGPTGELFF. The CDR3 nucleotides read TGTGCCAGCAGCCGGGGACTAGCGGGGGGGCCCACCGGGGAGCTGTTTTTT.

The CDR3 DNA follows: TGTGCCAGCAGGGGAACACACTACGAGCAGTACTTC. Protein: CASRGTHYEQYF. J is TRBJ2-7 and V is TRBV2; D not certain. CDR3 length: 12 residues. The germline CDR1 and CDR2 sequences are SNHLY and FYNNEI. V lost 6 bases to trimming and J lost 3 bases, with 9 bases between them.

The chain joins TRBV5-1 to TRBJ1-1; D might be TRBD1 (6 bases). Trimming removed 0 bases from V and 5 bases from J, with 11 bases in between. The CDR3 is 14 amino acids. Per the germline V gene, CDR1 is SGHRS and CDR2 is YFSETQ. CDR3 sequence reads: CASSLDRVGTEAFF. The CDR3 DNA follows: TGCGCCAGCAGCTTGGACAGGGTTGGGACTGAAGCTTTCTTT. The entire variable domain, with the rest obtained from reference TRBV5-1 and TRBJ1-1, is as follows: KAGVTQTPRYLIKTRGQQVTLSCSPISGHRSVSWYQQTPGQGLQFLFEYFSETQRNKGNFPGRFSGRQFSNSRSEMNVSTLELGDSALYLCASSLDRVGTEAFFGQGTRLTVV.

The chain employs TRBV7-3 and TRBJ2-2; 7 bases align to TRBD1. The germline CDR1 and CDR2 sequences are SGHTA and FQGTGA. The length of the CDR3 is 16 residues. J lost 0 bases, V lost 2 bases, and 3 bases had no gene match. This CDR3 reads CASSLVTGANTGELFF. The CDR3 DNA reads TGTGCCAGCAGCTTAGTCACAGGGGCGAACACCGGGGAGCTGTTTTTT.

The gene calls are TRBV19 and TRBJ2-2, with 8 nucleotides matching TRBD2. J gave up 6 bases and V 5 bases, and 8 bases lay outside the gene matches. The CDR3 has 15 residues. CDR1 is LNHDA and CDR2 is SQIVND in the germline V gene (reference sequence). The CDR3 nucleotides read TGTGCCAGTAGTCCACATAGCGGGATGCCCGGGGAGCTGTTTTTT. Encoded protein: CASSPHSGMPGELFF.

The V gene is TRBV3-1 (or the pseudogene TRBV3-2), the J gene TRBJ2-3, with 8 bases identical to TRBD1. Germline CDR1 is LGHDT and CDR2 is YNNKEL (reference sequence). This CDR3 is 16 amino acids long. The V gene end was trimmed by 1 base and the J gene end by 4 bases; junction bases not matched to a gene: 7. CDR3 DNA: TGTGCCAGCAGCCAAGTCGCACAGGGGGGCGCAGATACGCAGTATTTT. Translated, it gives CASSQVAQGGADTQYF.

The V and J genes are TRBV6-1 and TRBJ2-7; tentatively, D is TRBD1 (7 bases). Germline V gives CDR1 MNHNS, CDR2 SASEGT. The V and J ends lost 1 base and 5 bases respectively, with 18 bases between them. The length of the CDR3 is 16 residues. The CDR3 DNA follows: TGTGCCAGCAGTGAAGTGGGGGGCAGGGGGAGGAACGAGCAGTACTTC. Protein: CASSEVGGRGRNEQYF.

This clone was counted once. This chain links TRBV19 with TRBJ1-6, with a possible D match to TRBD1 (5 bases). CDR3 size: 17 residues. Between the trimmed V and J ends, which lost 10 bases and 8 bases, there was a span of 27 bases. Germline values: CDR1 LNHDA, CDR2 SQIVND (reference sequence). CDR3 nucleotides: TGTGCCACAAAACCGCTCGGGGCACAGGATGCATATTCACCCCTCCACTTT. This gives the protein CATKPLGAQDAYSPLHF.

The rearrangement links TRBV19 to TRBJ2-1, with TRBD2 identical over 9 bases. CDR1 is LNHDA, CDR2 SQIVND, per germline (reference sequence). Trimming took 6 bases from V and 0 from J; bases not matched to a gene: 3. There are 15 residues in the CDR3. The CDR3 DNA reads as TGTGCCAGTAGCTTGCGGGAGGGCTCCTACAATGAGCAGTTCTTC. It yields the protein CASSLREGSYNEQFF.

This chain uses TRBV6-4 with TRBJ2-3; TRBD2 aligns across 8 bases. The ends lost 7 bases at V and 0 bases at J; junction bases unmatched: 12. CDR1 is MRHNA, CDR2 SNTAGT, per germline. There are 17 residues in the CDR3. CDR3 region: CASKRWREVSSTDTQYF. CDR3 coding DNA: TGTGCCAGCAAGAGGTGGCGGGAGGTTTCGAGCACAGATACGCAGTATTTT.

CDR3 protein: CATGQGDIQYF. The CDR3 coding sequence is TGTGCCACAGGACAGGGAGACATTCAGTACTTC. The V gene is TRBV24-1, the J gene TRBJ2-4; 8 positions match TRBD1. The CDR3 contains 11 residues. Germline trimming cut 10 bases from V and 8 bases from J; bases unmatched to any gene: 3. Germline V gives CDR1 KGHDR, CDR2 SFDVKD.